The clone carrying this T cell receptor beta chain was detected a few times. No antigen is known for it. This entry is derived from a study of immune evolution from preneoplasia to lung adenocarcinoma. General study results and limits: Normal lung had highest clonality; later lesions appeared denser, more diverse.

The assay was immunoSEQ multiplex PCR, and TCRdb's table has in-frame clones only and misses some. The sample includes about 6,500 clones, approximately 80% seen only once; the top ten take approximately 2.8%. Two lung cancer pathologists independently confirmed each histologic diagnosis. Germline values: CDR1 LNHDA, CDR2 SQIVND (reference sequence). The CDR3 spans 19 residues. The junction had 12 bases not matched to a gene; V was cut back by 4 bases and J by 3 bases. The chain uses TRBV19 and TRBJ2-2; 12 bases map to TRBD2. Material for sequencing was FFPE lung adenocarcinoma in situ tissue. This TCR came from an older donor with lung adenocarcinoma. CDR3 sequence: CASSKRLAGGTVYTGELFF. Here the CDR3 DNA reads TGTGCCAGTAGTAAGAGGCTAGCGGGAGGGACGGTATACACCGGGGAGCTGTTTTTT.